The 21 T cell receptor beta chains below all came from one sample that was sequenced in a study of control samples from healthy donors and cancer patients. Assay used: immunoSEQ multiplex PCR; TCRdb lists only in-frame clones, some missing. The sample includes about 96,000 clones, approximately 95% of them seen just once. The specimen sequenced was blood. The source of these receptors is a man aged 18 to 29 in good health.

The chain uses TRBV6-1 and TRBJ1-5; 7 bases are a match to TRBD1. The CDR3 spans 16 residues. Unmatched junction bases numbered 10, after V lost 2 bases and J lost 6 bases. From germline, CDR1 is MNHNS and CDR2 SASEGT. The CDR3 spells CASSESLWAGGQPQHF. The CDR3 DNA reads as TGTGCCAGCAGTGAATCGTTGTGGGCAGGGGGTCAGCCCCAGCATTTT.

The CDR3 coding sequence is TGTGCCACCAGCAGAGATTTGGGGAACACTGAAGCTTTCTTT. Translation: CATSRDLGNTEAFF. The V call is TRBV15, the J call TRBJ1-1; D unclear. V lost 0 bases and J 1 base, leaving 6 bases between the germline ends. Germline CDR1 reads LNHNV; CDR2 reads YYDKDF (reference sequence). The CDR3 extends over 14 amino acids. Full variable domain (outside the CDR3, taken from reference TRBV15 and TRBJ1-1): DAMVIQNPRYQVTQFGKPVTLSCSQTLNHNVMYWYQQKSSQAPKLLFHYYDKDFNNEADTPDNFQSRRPNTSFCFLDIRSPGLGDTAMYLCATSRDLGNTEAFFGQGTRLTVV.

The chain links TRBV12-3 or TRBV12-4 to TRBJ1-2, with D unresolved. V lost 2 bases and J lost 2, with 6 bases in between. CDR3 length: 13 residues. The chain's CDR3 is CASSLNVNYGYTF. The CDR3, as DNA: TGTGCCAGCAGTTTAAATGTCAACTATGGCTACACCTTC.

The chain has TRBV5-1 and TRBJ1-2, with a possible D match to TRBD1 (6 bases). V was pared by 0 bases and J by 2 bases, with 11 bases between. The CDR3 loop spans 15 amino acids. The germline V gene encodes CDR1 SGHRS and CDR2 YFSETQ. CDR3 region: CASSLDGTGNYGYTF. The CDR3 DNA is TGCGCCAGCAGCTTGGACGGTACAGGGAACTATGGCTACACCTTC.

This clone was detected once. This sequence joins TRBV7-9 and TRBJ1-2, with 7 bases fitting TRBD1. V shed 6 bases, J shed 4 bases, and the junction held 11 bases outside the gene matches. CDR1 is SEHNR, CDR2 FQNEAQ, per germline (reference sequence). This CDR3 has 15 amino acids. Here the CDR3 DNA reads TGTGCCAGCAGACCCGCCACGACAGGGCCCTATGGCTACACCTTC. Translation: CASRPATTGPYGYTF. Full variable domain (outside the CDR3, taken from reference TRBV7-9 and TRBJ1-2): DTGVSQNPRHKITKRGQNVTFRCDPISEHNRLYWYRQTLGQGPEFLTYFQNEAQLEKSRLLSDRFSAERPKGSFSTLEIQRTEQGDSAMYLCASRPATTGPYGYTFGSGTRLTVV.

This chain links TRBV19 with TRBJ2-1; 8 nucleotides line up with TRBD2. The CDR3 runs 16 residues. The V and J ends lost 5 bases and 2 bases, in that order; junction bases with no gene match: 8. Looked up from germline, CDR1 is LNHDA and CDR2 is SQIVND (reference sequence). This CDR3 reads CASSLRSGGAYNEQFF. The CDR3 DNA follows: TGTGCCAGTAGTCTTCGTTCGGGGGGGGCCTACAATGAGCAGTTCTTC.

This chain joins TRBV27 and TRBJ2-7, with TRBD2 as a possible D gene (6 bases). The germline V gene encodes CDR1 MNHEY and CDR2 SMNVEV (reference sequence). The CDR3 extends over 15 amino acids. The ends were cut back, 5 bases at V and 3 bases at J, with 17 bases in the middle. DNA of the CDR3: TGTGCCAGCAGTATAGGGACTGCTGGGATCTACGAGCAGTACTTC. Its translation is CASSIGTAGIYEQYF.

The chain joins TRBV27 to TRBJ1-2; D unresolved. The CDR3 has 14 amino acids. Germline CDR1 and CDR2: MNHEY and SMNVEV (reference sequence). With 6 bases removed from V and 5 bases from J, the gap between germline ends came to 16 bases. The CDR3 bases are TGTGCCAGCAGCCTTTCGGCAGGAATTTATGGCTACACCTTC. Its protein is CASSLSAGIYGYTF.

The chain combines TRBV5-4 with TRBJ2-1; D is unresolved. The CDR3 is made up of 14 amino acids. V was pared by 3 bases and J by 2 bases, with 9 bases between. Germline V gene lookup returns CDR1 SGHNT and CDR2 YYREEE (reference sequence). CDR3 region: CASSSASTYNEQFF. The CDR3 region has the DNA TGTGCCAGCAGCTCGGCAAGTACCTACAATGAGCAGTTCTTC.

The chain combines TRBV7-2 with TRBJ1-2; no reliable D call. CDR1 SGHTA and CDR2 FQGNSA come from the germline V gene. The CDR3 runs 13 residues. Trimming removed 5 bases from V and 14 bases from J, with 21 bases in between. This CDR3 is CASSPNVWLGLTF. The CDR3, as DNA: TGTGCCAGCAGCCCGAATGTATGGCTCGGCCTAACCTTC.

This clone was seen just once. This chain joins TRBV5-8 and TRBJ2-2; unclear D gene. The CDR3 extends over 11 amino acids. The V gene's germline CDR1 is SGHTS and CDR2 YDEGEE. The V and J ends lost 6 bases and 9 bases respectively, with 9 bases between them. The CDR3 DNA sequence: TGTGCCAGCACCCCTGAGTGGGAGCTGTTTTTT. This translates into CASTPEWELFF. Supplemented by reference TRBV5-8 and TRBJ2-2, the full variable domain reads EAGVTQSPTHLIKTRGQQATLRCSPISGHTSVYWYQQALGLGLQFLLWYDEGEERNRGNFPPRFSGRQFPNYSSELNVNALELEDSALYLCASTPEWELFFGEGSRLTVL.

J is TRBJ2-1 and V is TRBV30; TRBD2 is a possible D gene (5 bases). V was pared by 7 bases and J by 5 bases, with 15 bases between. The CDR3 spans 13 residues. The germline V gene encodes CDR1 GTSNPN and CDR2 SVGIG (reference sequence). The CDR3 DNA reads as TGTGCCTTCCTTAGTCTCGGGGACAATGAGCAGTTCTTC. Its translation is CAFLSLGDNEQFF.

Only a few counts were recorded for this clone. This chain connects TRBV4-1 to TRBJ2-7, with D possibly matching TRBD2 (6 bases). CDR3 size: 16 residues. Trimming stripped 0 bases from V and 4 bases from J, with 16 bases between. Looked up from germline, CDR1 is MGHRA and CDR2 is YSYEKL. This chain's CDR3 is CASSQDTGSGGYEQYF. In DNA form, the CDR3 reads TGCGCCAGCAGCCAAGACACCGGGAGCGGAGGATACGAGCAGTACTTC.

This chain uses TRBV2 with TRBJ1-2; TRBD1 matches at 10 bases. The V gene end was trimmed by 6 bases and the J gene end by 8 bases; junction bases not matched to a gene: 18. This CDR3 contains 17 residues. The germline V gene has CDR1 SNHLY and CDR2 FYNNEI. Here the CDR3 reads CASRAQGGDRGNKGYTF. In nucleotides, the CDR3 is TGTGCCAGCAGAGCACAGGGGGGGGACAGGGGAAATAAGGGCTACACCTTC.

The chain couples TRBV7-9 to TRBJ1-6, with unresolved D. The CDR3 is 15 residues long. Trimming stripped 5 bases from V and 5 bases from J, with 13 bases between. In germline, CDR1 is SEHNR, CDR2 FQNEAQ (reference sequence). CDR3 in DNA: TGTGCCAGCAGCCCCGGAGCGAGCCATAATTCACCCCTCCACTTT. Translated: CASSPGASHNSPLHF.

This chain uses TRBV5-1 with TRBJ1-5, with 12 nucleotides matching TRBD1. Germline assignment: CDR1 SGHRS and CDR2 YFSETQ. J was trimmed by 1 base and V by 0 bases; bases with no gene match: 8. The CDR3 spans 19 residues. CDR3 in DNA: TGCGCCAGCAGCTTGGGGGACAGGGGGCTCACACGGAGCAATCAGCCCCAGCATTTT. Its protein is CASSLGDRGLTRSNQPQHF.

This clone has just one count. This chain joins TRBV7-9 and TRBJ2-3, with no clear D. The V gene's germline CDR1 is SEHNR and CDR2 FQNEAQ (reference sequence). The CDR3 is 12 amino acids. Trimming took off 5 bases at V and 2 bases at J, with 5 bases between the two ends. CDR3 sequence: CASSIFTDTQYF. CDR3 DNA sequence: TGTGCCAGCAGCATATTCACAGATACGCAGTATTTT.

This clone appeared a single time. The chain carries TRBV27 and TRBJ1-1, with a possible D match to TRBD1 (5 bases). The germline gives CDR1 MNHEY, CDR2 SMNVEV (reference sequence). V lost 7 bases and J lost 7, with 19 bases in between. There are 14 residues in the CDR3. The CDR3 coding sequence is TGTGCCAGCATTCAGAACTGGGCGGGGGGTGAAGCTTTCTTT. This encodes CASIQNWAGGEAFF.

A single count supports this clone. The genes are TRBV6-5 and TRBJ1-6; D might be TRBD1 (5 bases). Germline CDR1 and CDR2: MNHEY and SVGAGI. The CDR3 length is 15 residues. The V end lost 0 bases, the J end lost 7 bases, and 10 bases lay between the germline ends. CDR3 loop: CASSYSEGPNSPLHF. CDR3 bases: TGTGCCAGCAGTTACTCAGAGGGACCAAATTCACCCCTCCACTTT.

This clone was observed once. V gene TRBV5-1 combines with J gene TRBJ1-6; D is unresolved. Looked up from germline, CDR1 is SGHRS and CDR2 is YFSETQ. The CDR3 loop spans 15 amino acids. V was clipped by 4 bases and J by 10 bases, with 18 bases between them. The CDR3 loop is CASSLDPSHGSPLHF. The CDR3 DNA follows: TGCGCCAGCAGCCTGGACCCCTCACACGGATCACCCCTCCACTTT.

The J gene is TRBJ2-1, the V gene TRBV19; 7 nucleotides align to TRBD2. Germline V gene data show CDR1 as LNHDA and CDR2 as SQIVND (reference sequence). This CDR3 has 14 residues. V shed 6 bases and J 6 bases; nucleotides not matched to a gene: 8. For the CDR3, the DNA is TGTGCCAGTAGGATGTCATTAGCGGGCAATGAGCAGTTCTTC. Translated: CASRMSLAGNEQFF.